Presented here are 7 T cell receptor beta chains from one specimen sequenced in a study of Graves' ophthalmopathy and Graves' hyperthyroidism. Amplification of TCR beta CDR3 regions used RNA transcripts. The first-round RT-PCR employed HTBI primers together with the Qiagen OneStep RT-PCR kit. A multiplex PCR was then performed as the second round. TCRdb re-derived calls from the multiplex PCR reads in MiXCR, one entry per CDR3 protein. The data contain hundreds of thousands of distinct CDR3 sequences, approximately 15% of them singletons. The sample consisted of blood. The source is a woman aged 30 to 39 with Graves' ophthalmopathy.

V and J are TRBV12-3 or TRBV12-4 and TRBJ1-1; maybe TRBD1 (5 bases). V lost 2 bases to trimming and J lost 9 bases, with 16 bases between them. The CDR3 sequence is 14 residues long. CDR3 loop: CASSLSGTGRQAFF. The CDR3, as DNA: TGTGCCAGCAGTTTATCAGGGACCGGACGTCAAGCTTTCTTT.

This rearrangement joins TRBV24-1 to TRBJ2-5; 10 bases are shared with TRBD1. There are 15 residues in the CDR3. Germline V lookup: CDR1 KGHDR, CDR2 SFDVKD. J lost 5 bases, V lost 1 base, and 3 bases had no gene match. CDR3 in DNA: TGTGCCACCAGTGATTTTCCGGGACAGGGGGAGACCCAGTACTTC. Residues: CATSDFPGQGETQYF.

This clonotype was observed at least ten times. The DNA for the CDR3 is TGTGCCAGCAGTTCTGGGACCTACCGGTCGGACTATGGCTACACCTTC. The encoded protein is CASSSGTYRSDYGYTF. The V gene is TRBV12-3 or TRBV12-4, the J gene TRBJ1-2, with TRBD1 as a possible D gene (5 bases). The V end lost 4 bases, the J end lost 3 bases, and 18 bases lay between the germline ends. The CDR3 runs 16 residues.

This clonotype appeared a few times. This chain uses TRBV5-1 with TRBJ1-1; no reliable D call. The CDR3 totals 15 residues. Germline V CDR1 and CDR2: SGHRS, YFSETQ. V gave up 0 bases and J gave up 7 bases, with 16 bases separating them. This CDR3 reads CASSLVGGIGLEAFF. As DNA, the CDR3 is TGCGCCAGCAGCTTGGTGGGAGGGATAGGACTTGAAGCTTTCTTT.

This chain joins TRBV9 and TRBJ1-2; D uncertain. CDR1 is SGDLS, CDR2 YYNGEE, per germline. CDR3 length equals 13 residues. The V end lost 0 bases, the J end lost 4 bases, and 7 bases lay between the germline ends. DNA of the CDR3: TGTGCCAGCAGCGTAGCCCGAGGCTATGGCTACACCTTC. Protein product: CASSVARGYGYTF.

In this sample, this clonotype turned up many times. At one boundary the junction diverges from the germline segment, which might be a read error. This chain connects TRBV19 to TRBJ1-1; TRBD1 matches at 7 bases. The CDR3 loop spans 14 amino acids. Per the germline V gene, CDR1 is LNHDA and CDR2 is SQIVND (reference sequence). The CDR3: CASSIRQGSTEAFF. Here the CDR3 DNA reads TGTGCCAGCAGTATTCGACAGGGTTCCACTGAAGCTTTCTTT.

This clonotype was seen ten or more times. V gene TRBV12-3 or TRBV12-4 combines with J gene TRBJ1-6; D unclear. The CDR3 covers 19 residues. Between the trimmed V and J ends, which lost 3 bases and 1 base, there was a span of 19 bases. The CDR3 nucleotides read TGTGCCAGCAGTTTTCGTTCCGGAATCGGGGTTTCCTATAATTCACCCCTCCACTTT. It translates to CASSFRSGIGVSYNSPLHF.